This T cell receptor beta chain stems from a study of T cell clonality in common variable immunodeficiency. Regarding the study as a whole: Fewer TCRbeta clones were shared among CVID subjects than controls. Repertoire-complication correlations in CVID were limited by patient heterogeneity.

Some clones are missing from TCRdb's copy, which holds only in-frame ones; the method was immunoSEQ multiplex PCR. The sample holds fewer than 70,000 clones, and no clone turns up only once. Per germline, CDR1 DFQATT and CDR2 SNEGSKA (reference sequence). Trimming cost V 0 bases and J 4 bases, with 14 bases left between them. This CDR3 has 15 amino acids. This clone has a count of ten or more. Its antigen is as yet unknown. The CDR3 goes on 3 residues after the read ends, and that part is filled in from the germline J gene. The source is a person between 18 and 75 years old in good health. The specimen was peripheral blood mononuclear cells. The gene calls are TRBV20-1 and TRBJ2-3; D is undetermined. CDR3 DNA, as far as it was read: TGCAGTGCTAGAGATCTAAGACCTGGGCCAGATACG. Residues: CSARDLRPGPDT. In full, the CDR3 is CSARDLRPGPDTQYF.